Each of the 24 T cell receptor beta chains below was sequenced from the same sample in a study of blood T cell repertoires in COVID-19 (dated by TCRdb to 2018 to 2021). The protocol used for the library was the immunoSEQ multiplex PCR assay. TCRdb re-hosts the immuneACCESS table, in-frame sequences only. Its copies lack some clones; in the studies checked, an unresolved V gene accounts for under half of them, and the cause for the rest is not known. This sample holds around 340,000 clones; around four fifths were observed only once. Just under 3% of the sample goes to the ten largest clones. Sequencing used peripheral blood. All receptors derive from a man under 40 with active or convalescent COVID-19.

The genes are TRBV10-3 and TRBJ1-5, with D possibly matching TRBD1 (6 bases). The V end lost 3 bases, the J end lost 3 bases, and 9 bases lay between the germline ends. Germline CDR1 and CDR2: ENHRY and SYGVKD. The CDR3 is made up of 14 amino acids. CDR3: CAISDRDNNQPQHF. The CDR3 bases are TGTGCCATCAGTGACCGGGACAACAATCAGCCCCAGCATTTT.

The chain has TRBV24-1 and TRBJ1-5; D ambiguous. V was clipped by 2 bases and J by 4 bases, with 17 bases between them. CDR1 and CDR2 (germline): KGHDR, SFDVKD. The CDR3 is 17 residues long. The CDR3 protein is CATSDSSRRSGNQPQHF. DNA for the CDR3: TGTGCCACCAGTGATTCGTCACGGAGGTCGGGGAATCAGCCCCAGCATTTT.

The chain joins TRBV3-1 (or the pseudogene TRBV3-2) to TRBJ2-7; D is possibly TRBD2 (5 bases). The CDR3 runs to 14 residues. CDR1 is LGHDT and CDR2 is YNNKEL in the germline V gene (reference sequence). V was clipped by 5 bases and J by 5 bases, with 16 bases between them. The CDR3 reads CASSSGPEVHEQYF. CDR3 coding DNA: TGTGCCAGCAGCTCCGGGCCGGAGGTCCACGAGCAGTACTTC.

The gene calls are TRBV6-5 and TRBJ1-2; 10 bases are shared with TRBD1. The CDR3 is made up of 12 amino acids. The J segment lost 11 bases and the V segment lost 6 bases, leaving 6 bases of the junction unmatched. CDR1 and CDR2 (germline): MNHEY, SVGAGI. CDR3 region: CASRPRDRGYTF. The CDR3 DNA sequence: TGTGCCAGCAGGCCCCGGGACAGGGGATACACCTTC.

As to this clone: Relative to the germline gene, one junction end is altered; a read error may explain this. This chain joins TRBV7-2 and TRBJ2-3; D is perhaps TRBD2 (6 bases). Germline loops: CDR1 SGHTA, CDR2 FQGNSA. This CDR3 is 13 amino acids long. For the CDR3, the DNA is TGTGCCAGCAGCTCCGGGGTGACTAGGTGGGGCCCTTTT. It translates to CASSSGVTRWGPF.

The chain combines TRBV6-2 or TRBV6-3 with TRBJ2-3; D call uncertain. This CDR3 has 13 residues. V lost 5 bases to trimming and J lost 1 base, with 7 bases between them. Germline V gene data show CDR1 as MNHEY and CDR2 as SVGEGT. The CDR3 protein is CASSIGRTDTQYF. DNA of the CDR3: TGTGCCAGCAGTATTGGGCGCACAGATACGCAGTATTTT.

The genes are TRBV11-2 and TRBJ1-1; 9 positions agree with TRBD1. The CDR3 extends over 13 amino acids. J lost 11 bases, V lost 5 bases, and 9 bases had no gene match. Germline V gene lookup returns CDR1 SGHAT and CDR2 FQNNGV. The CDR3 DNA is TGTGCCAGCAGCCCCAACAGGGGGCGCCCGGCTTTCTTT. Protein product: CASSPNRGRPAFF.

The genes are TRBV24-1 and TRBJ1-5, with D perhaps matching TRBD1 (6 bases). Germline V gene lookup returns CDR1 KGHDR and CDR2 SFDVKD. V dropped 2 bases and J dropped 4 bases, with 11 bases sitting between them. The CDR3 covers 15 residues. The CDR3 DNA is TGTGCCACCAGTGATTCAGGGGAGGGAAATCAGCCCCAGCATTTT. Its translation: CATSDSGEGNQPQHF.

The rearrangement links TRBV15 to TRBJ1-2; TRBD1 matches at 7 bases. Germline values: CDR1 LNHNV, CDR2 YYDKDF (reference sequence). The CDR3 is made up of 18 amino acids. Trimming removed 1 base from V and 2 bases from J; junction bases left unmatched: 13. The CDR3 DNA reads TGTGCCACCAGCAGAGGCCGGACAGGAGACCTCTGGAACTATGGCTACACCTTC. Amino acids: CATSRGRTGDLWNYGYTF.

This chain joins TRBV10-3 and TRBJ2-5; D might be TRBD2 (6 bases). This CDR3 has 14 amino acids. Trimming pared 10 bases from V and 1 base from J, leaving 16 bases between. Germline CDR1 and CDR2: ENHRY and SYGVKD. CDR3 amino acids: CATRTEEGQETQYF. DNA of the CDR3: TGTGCCACCCGGACCGAGGAGGGCCAAGAGACCCAGTACTTC.

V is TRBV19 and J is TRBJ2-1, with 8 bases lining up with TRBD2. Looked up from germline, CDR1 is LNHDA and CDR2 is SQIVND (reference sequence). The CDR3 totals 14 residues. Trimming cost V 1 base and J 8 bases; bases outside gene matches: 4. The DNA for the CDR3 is TGTGCCAGTAGTATAGCGGGAGGGCTTGATGAGCAGTTCTTC. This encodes CASSIAGGLDEQFF.

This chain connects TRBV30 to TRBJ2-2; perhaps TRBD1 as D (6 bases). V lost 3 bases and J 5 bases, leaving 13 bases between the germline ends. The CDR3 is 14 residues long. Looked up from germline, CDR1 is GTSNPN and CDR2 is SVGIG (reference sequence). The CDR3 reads CAWSRDTLTGELFF. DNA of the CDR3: TGTGCCTGGAGCCGGGACACACTAACCGGGGAGCTGTTTTTT.

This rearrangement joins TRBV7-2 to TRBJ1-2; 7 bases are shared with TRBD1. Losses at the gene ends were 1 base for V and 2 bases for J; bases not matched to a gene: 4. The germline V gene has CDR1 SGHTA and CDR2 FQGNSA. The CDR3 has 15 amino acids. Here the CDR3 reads CASSLVGRGNYGYTF. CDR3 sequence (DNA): TGTGCCAGCAGCTTAGTGGGCAGGGGGAACTATGGCTACACCTTC. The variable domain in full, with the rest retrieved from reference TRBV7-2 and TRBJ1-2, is GAGVSQSPSNKVTEKGKDVELRCDPISGHTALYWYRQSLGQGLEFLIYFQGNSAPDKSGLPSDRFSAERTGGSVSTLTIQRTQQEDSAVYLCASSLVGRGNYGYTFGSGTRLTVV.

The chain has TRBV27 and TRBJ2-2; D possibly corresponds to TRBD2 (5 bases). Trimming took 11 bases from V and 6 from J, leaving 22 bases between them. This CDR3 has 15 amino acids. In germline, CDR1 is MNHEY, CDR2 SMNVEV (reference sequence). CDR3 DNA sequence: TGTGCCTGCCGGCACAGAGGAGGTAGGCCCGGGGAGCTGTTTTTT. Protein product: CACRHRGGRPGELFF.

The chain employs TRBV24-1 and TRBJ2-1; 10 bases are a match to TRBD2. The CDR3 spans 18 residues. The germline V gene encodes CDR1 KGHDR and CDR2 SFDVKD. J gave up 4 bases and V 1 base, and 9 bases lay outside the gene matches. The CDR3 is CATSDFPSGRVSYNEQFF. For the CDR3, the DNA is TGTGCCACCAGTGATTTTCCTAGCGGGAGAGTCAGTTACAATGAGCAGTTCTTC.

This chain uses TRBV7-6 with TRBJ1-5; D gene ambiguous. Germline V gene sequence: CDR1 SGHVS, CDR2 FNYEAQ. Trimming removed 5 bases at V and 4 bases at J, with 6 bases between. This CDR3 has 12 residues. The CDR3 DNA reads TGTGCCAGCAGCAGTCTAAATCAGCCCCAGCATTTT. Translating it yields CASSSLNQPQHF.

The CDR3 bases are TGTGCCAGCAGCGTAGCTGTGACAGGTTTGGTGTCGCAGTATTTT. It is translated as CASSVAVTGLVSQYF. This chain joins TRBV9 and TRBJ2-3; maybe TRBD1 (6 bases). This CDR3 region has 15 residues. Germline V gene data show CDR1 as SGDLS and CDR2 as YYNGEE. The ends were cut back, 0 bases at V and 10 bases at J, with 18 bases in the middle.

CDR3: CASKATSGDGELFF. DNA of the CDR3: TGTGCCAGCAAAGCGACTAGCGGGGACGGGGAGCTGTTTTTT. The chain is built from TRBV2 and TRBJ2-2, with 11 bases lining up with TRBD2. There are 14 residues in the CDR3. Germline V gives CDR1 SNHLY, CDR2 FYNNEI. The V and J ends lost 7 bases and 7 bases, in that order; junction bases with no gene match: 5.

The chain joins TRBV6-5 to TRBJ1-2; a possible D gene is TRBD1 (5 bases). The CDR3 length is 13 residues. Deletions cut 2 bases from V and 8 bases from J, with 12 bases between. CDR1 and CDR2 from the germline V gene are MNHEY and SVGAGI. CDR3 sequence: CASSYGGTGGYTF. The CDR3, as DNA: TGTGCCAGCAGTTACGGGGGGACGGGCGGCTACACCTTC.

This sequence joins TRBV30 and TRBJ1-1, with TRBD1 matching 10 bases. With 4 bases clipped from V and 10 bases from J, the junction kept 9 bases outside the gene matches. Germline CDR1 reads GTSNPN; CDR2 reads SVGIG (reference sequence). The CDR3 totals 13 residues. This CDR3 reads CAWTLTGGGGAFF. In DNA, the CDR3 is TGTGCCTGGACATTGACAGGGGGCGGCGGAGCTTTCTTT. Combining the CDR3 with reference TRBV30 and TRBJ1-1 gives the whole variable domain SQTIHQWPATLVQPVGSPLSLECTVEGTSNPNLYWYRQAAGRGLQLLFYSVGIGQISSEVPQNLSASRPQDRQFILSSKKLLLSDSGFYLCAWTLTGGGGAFFGQGTRLTVV.

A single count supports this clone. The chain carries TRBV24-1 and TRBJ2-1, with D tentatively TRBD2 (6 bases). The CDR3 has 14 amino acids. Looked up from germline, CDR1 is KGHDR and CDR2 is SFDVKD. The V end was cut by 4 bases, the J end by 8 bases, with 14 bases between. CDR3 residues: CATSESIPSDEQFF. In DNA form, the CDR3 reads TGTGCCACCAGTGAATCCATTCCTAGCGATGAGCAGTTCTTC.

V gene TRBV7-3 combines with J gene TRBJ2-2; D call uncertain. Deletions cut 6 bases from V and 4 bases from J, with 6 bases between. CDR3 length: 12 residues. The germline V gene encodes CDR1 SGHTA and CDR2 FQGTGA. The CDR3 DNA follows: TGTGCCAGCAGTAGCATCACCGGGGAGCTGTTTTTT. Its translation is CASSSITGELFF.

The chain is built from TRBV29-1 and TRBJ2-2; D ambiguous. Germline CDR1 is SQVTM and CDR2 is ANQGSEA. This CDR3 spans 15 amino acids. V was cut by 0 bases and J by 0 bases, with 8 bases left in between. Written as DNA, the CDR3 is TGCAGCGTTGAAGATCCCAGGACGAACACCGGGGAGCTGTTTTTT. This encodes CSVEDPRTNTGELFF.

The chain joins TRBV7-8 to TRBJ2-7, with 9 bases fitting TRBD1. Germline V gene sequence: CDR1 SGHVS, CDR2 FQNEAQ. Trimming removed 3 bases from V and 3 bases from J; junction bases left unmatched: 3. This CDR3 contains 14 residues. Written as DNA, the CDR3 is TGTGCCAGCAGCTTTGTGACAGGGGGCTACGAGCAGTACTTC. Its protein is CASSFVTGGYEQYF.